This TCR beta chain was recovered during a study of blood T cells in healthy people across ages. Together with a sample-barcoded 5' primer, a J-beta primer mix was included in a second PCR lasting about 6 to 11 cycles. TCRdb passed the 5' RACE reads through MiXCR, listing each CDR3 protein once. Here the sample spans more than 550,000 distinct CDR3 sequences, about a fifth being singletons. This TCR was recovered from a man in his 70s in good health. The sample was blood.

CDR3 nucleotide sequence: TGTGCCAGCAGCTTCCCAAGGGGGACAGGGGACTACGAGCAGTACTTC. Translation: CASSFPRGTGDYEQYF. The chain joins TRBV7-9 to TRBJ2-7, with 10 bases identical to TRBD1. This CDR3 comprises 16 residues. CDR1 SEHNR and CDR2 FQNEAQ come from the germline V gene (reference sequence). The V gene end was trimmed by 3 bases and the J gene end by 3 bases; junction bases not matched to a gene: 8.